The rows below give T cell receptor beta chains drawn from one sample of a study of blood T cell repertoires in COVID-19. This table comes from immunoSEQ multiplex PCR, and its TCRdb copy is limited to in-frame clones, with some not included. Of around 200,000 clones detected, about 86% appear once; the ten largest clones hold approximately 2.9%. The sequenced sample was peripheral blood. Receptor source: a man aged 50-59 years with active or convalescent COVID-19. CDR3s include the opening cysteine and the closing phenylalanine or tryptophan. The D gene is left open where the match is weak. Size is stated for part of the rows, as once, few or many counts, or as a class when the clone is expanded.

>TRBV2|once|TRBJ2-7|NA
CASSDLGVPINYEQYF
TGTGCCAGCAGTGACTTAGGGGTTCCCATAAACTACGAGCAGTACTTC
>TRBV27|NA|TRBJ2-3|NA
CASSATGSTDTQYF
TGTGCCAGCAGTGCAACAGGGAGCACAGATACGCAGTATTTT
>TRBV28|NA|TRBJ2-3|TRBD2
CASSLASGTTDTQYF
TGTGCCAGCAGTTTAGCTAGCGGGACAACAGATACGCAGTATTTT
>TRBV5-1|NA|TRBJ2-7|TRBD1
CASSSAGQGFYEQYF
TGCGCCAGCAGCTCCGCGGGACAGGGATTCTACGAGCAGTACTTC
>TRBV19|NA|TRBJ1-5|TRBD1
CASTGQLNQPQHF
TGTGCCAGTACGGGACAGCTCAATCAGCCCCAGCATTTT
>TRBV5-6|NA|TRBJ1-1|NA
CASSRTLRDTEAFF
TGTGCCAGCAGCAGGACTCTTAGGGACACTGAAGCTTTCTTT
>TRBV21-1|NA|TRBJ2-5|NA
CASSKGIGGKLAETQYF
TGTGCCAGCAGCAAAGGTATAGGGGGAAAACTAGCGGAGACCCAGTACTTC
>TRBV11-2|NA|TRBJ2-7|NA
CASSAIMGDRTYEQYF
TGTGCCAGCAGCGCAATCATGGGAGACAGGACCTACGAGCAGTACTTC
>TRBV5-1|few|TRBJ1-2|NA
CASSPQQGLGYGYTF
TGCGCCAGCAGCCCGCAACAGGGTCTTGGCTATGGCTACACCTTC
>TRBV29-1|NA|TRBJ1-2|NA
CSVGGLQTSYGYTF
TGCAGCGTTGGGGGACTGCAAACCAGCTATGGCTACACCTTC
>TRBV29-1|NA|TRBJ2-1|TRBD1
CSNRDSSYNEQFF
TGCAGCAACCGGGACAGCTCCTACAATGAGCAGTTCTTC
>TRBV18|NA|TRBJ2-1|TRBD1
CASSPLGQRSYNEQFF
TGTGCCAGCTCACCGTTGGGACAGAGATCCTACAATGAGCAGTTCTTC
>TRBV18|NA|TRBJ1-5|NA
CASSPPQSNQPQHF
TGTGCCAGCTCACCACCCCAGAGCAATCAGCCCCAGCATTTT
>TRBV18|few|TRBJ2-1|TRBD2
CASSPGTSGRSSEQFF
TGTGCCAGCTCACCCGGGACTAGCGGGAGAAGTAGTGAGCAGTTCTTC
>TRBV6-5|NA|TRBJ1-4|NA
CASGSSRATNEKLFF
TGTGCCAGCGGTTCCTCCCGGGCAACTAATGAAAAACTGTTTTTT
>TRBV15|NA|TRBJ1-1|TRBD1
CATSSRRDRESSNTEAFF
TGTGCCACCAGCTCCAGGAGGGACAGGGAATCTTCGAACACTGAAGCTTTCTTT
>TRBV7-9|NA|TRBJ1-2|NA
CASSLHTGQGAYGYTF
TGTGCCAGCAGCTTACATACAGGCCAAGGGGCTTATGGCTACACCTTC
>TRBV6-2/TRBV6-3|NA|TRBJ2-7|NA
CASSWPQGASYEQYF
TGTGCCAGCAGTTGGCCACAGGGCGCCTCCTACGAGCAGTACTTC
>TRBV9|NA|TRBJ1-2|TRBD1
CASSPQGEGGYTF
TGTGCCAGCAGCCCACAGGGGGAGGGTGGCTACACCTTC
>TRBV28|NA|TRBJ1-2|NA
CASSSQEGGYRYGYTF
TGTGCCAGCAGCTCTCAGGAGGGAGGGTATCGCTATGGCTACACCTTC